This note documents a single T cell receptor (beta chain) sequence. Antigen specificity is unknown. Libraries were prepared by immunoSEQ multiplex PCR; TCRdb keeps only in-frame clonotypes and omits some of them. The data hold about 15,000 clones, with about 77% observed a single time. This record belongs to a study of ipilimumab plus nivolumab after autologous stem cell transplantation. Study-level points and caveats: TCR repertoire, Treg phenotype and gut microbiota reportedly support more study of this approach.

The CDR3 extends over 15 amino acids. Germline CDR1 LNHDA, CDR2 SQIVND (reference sequence). V was clipped by 3 bases and J by 7 bases; unmatched bases: 5. Checkpoint therapy with ipilimumab 1 mg/kg began 14 to 28 days after transplant. This sample comprised PBMCs, obtained in a trial of ipilimumab plus nivolumab as post-transplant consolidation. The sequence was collected from a male donor with diffuse large B-cell lymphoma. This chain joins TRBV19 and TRBJ1-6, with TRBD1 identical over 8 bases. The CDR3 bases are TGTGCCAGTAGTATCCTCAGGGGGCAGAATTCACCCCTCCACTTT. Translating it yields CASSILRGQNSPLHF.